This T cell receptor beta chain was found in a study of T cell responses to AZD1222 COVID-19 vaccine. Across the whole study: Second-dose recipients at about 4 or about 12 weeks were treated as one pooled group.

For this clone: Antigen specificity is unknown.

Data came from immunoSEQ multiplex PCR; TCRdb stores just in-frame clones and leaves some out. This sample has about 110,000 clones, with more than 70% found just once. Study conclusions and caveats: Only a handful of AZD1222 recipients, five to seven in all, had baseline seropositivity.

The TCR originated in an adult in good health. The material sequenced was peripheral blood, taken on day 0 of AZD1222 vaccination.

CDR3 residues: CASSLGGKWKSPLHF. The CDR3 DNA reads TGTGCCAGCAGCTTAGGGGGGAAATGGAAATCACCCCTCCACTTT. This rearrangement joins TRBV7-2 to TRBJ1-6; the D gene is possibly TRBD1 (5 bases). The V end was cut by 1 base, the J end by 10 bases, with 14 bases between. The CDR3 loop spans 15 amino acids. CDR1 and CDR2 (germline): SGHTA, FQGNSA.